Each of the 3 T cell receptor beta chains below was sequenced from the same sample in a study of blood T cell repertoires in COVID-19. TCRdb's copy holds only in-frame clones and misses some; the assay was immunoSEQ multiplex PCR. This table holds fewer than 200,000 clones, about 80% found once. Sequenced input: peripheral blood. Source of these receptors: a man between 65 and 85 years old with active or convalescent COVID-19.

The chain employs TRBV2 and TRBJ2-5; D is unresolved. V lost 6 bases and J 4 bases, leaving 12 bases between the germline ends. The CDR3 is 13 amino acids. The germline gives CDR1 SNHLY, CDR2 FYNNEI. CDR3 protein: CASRPNFLETQYF. CDR3 coding DNA: TGTGCCAGCAGGCCCAACTTCTTAGAGACCCAGTACTTC.

The V and J genes are TRBV2 and TRBJ2-6; D may be TRBD1 (5 bases). With 4 bases removed from V and 1 base from J, the gap between germline ends came to 8 bases. The CDR3 extends over 15 amino acids. Germline V gene lookup returns CDR1 SNHLY and CDR2 FYNNEI. The DNA for the CDR3 is TGTGCCAGCAGTGGGGGCGGATCTGGGGCCAACGTCCTGACTTTC. It specifies CASSGGGSGANVLTF. The whole variable domain, filled in from reference TRBV2 and TRBJ2-6, reads EPEVTQTPSHQVTQMGQEVILRCVPISNHLYFYWYRQILGQKVEFLVSFYNNEISEKSEIFDDQFSVERPDGSNFTLKIRSTKLEDSAMYFCASSGGGSGANVLTFGAGSRLTVL.

This chain joins TRBV6-2 or TRBV6-3 and TRBJ2-5; D not certain. Trimming stripped 6 bases from V and 1 base from J, with 6 bases between. In germline, CDR1 is MNHEY, CDR2 SVGEGT. The CDR3 covers 12 residues. Here the CDR3 DNA reads TGTGCCAGCAGCCCAGCCCAAGAGACCCAGTACTTC. It codes for CASSPAQETQYF.